This section outlines one TCR beta chain sequence together with its context. The sample originates from a study of cytomegalovirus exposure and HLA in healthy donors. PCR amplification relied on 60 Vbeta primers (plus 13 Jbeta primers). Data came from immunoSEQ multiplex PCR; TCRdb stores just in-frame clones and leaves some out. The sample carries roughly 98,000 clones, about 77% recorded once. This CDR3 spans 15 amino acids. Trimming pared 0 bases from V and 5 bases from J, leaving 13 bases between. From germline, CDR1 is LGHNA and CDR2 YNFKEQ. The TCR comes from a man aged 35 to 55 in good health and CMV-seronegative. The sequenced material came from PBMCs. This rearrangement joins TRBV4-2 to TRBJ1-2; weak D call: TRBD1 (6 bases). The CDR3 nucleotides read TGTGCCAGCAGCCAAGATAGGGGGAGTGAGTATGGCTACACCTTC. This encodes CASSQDRGSEYGYTF.